The 11 T cell receptor beta chains reported below all come from one sample, sequenced in a study of Ad26.COV2.S vaccination and SARS-CoV-2 variants. Only in-frame clones appear in the TCRdb table, and some are missing; sequencing was by immunoSEQ multiplex PCR. The sample contains roughly 300,000 clones, about 88% of which appear only once. Treatment in this sample: 15 to 20 received Ad26.COV2.S at low or high dose, single or two shots; a few received placebo; per-sample allocation not given. The study sampled participants on day 63 after the first vaccine or placebo injection. The input for sequencing was peripheral blood, taken in a trial of Ad26.COV2.S vaccine versus placebo. The receptors stem from a person between 18 and 65 years old who received the Ad26.COV2.S COVID-19 vaccine or a placebo.

This rearrangement joins TRBV5-1 to TRBJ1-6; D is undetermined. Deletions cut 1 base from V and 1 base from J, with 12 bases between. This CDR3 has 17 residues. Germline-derived CDR1 and CDR2 are SGHRS and YFSETQ. CDR3 nucleotide sequence: TGCGCCAGCAGCTTGTACGCTGTAGGGTCCTATAATTCACCCCTCCACTTT. This codes for CASSLYAVGSYNSPLHF.

J is TRBJ1-1 and V is TRBV4-3, with D unclear. Deletions cut 0 bases from V and 3 bases from J, with 11 bases between. Per the germline V gene, CDR1 is LGHNA and CDR2 is YSLEER. The CDR3 has 15 amino acids. In nucleotides, the CDR3 is TGCGCCAGCAGCCAAGATCGAGAAAGGGACACTGAAGCTTTCTTT. It is translated as CASSQDRERDTEAFF.

The sample holds one count of this clone. The J gene is TRBJ1-5, the V gene TRBV10-2; D is undetermined. CDR1 is WSHSY, CDR2 SAAADI, per germline. The CDR3 is 13 residues long. The V end lost 4 bases, the J end lost 7 bases, and 11 bases lay between the germline ends. CDR3 coding DNA: TGCGCCAGCAGTGCGGGCCGAGGGCAGCCCCAGCATTTT. This sequence encodes CASSAGRGQPQHF.

This chain connects TRBV28 to TRBJ2-5; D possibly uses TRBD1 or TRBD2 (7 bases each). The germline V and J ends were trimmed by 3 bases and 4 bases, with 12 bases remaining between them. This CDR3 has 14 residues. CDR1 is MDHEN and CDR2 is SYDVKM in the germline V gene. In nucleotides, the CDR3 is TGTGCCAGCAGTTTTTCAGGGGGGGGAGAGACCCAGTACTTC. This encodes CASSFSGGGETQYF. Combining the CDR3 with reference TRBV28 and TRBJ2-5 gives the whole variable domain DVKVTQSSRYLVKRTGEKVFLECVQDMDHENMFWYRQDPGLGLRLIYFSYDVKMKEKGDIPEGYSVSREKKERFSLILESASTNQTSMYLCASSFSGGGETQYFGPGTRLLVL.

This chain links TRBV4-3 with TRBJ2-2; D may be TRBD1 (6 bases). The germline gives CDR1 LGHNA, CDR2 YSLEER. This CDR3 comprises 16 residues. With 4 bases removed from V and 0 bases from J, the gap between germline ends came to 12 bases. In DNA form, the CDR3 reads TGCGCCAGCAGCCGTGGACAGACCCCGAACACCGGGGAGCTGTTTTTT. Translated: CASSRGQTPNTGELFF.

V gene TRBV29-1 combines with J gene TRBJ2-2, with D perhaps assigned TRBD1 or TRBD2 (5 bases each). This CDR3 is built from 14 residues. Germline CDR1 and CDR2: SQVTM and ANQGSEA. V lost 5 bases to trimming and J lost 4 bases, with 14 bases between them. DNA of the CDR3: TGCAGCGTTACTGACCCGAGGGGCACCGGGGAGCTGTTTTTT. Translation gives CSVTDPRGTGELFF.

This rearrangement joins TRBV4-3 to TRBJ2-1; perhaps TRBD2 as D (6 bases). V gave up 0 bases and J gave up 3 bases, with 9 bases separating them. The CDR3 length is 15 residues. CDR1 and CDR2 from the germline V gene are LGHNA and YSLEER. CDR3 region: CASSQDGTYYNEQFF. The CDR3 bases are TGCGCCAGCAGCCAAGATGGGACTTACTACAATGAGCAGTTCTTC.

CDR3 bases: TGTGCCAGCGGGACTTTCAGCTCCTACGAGCAGTACTTC. Its protein is CASGTFSSYEQYF. The chain uses TRBV28 and TRBJ2-7; tentative D call: TRBD2 (6 bases). This CDR3 is built from 13 residues. V was trimmed by 8 bases and J by 0 bases, leaving 11 bases between them. Germline V gives CDR1 MDHEN, CDR2 SYDVKM.

This clone was counted a few times. The chain joins TRBV5-4 to TRBJ2-7; 7 positions match TRBD1. Germline assignment: CDR1 SGHNT and CDR2 YYREEE (reference sequence). With 7 bases clipped from V and 4 bases from J, the junction kept 8 bases outside the gene matches. The CDR3 spans 13 residues. Here the CDR3 reads CASGSQGVYEQYF. The CDR3, as DNA: TGTGCCAGCGGATCGCAGGGGGTTTACGAGCAGTACTTC.

The chain links TRBV11-2 to TRBJ1-2, with D possibly TRBD1 on 6 matching bases. The V gene's germline CDR1 is SGHAT and CDR2 FQNNGV. The V end was cut by 8 bases, the J end by 5 bases, with 9 bases between. The CDR3 is 11 amino acids. Here the CDR3 DNA reads TGTGCCAGCCGAGGGGGTTATGGCTACACCTTC. Protein: CASRGGYGYTF.

The chain has TRBV10-3 and TRBJ1-1; TRBD1 agrees at 8 bases. Germline-derived CDR1 and CDR2 are ENHRY and SYGVKD. The CDR3 has 14 residues. The trim removed 6 bases at V and 1 base at J, leaving 4 bases unmatched. The chain's CDR3 is CAISGTGGNTEAFF. CDR3 DNA sequence: TGTGCCATCAGCGGTACAGGGGGGAACACTGAAGCTTTCTTT.